Listed here are 27 T cell receptor beta chains from one sample, sequenced in a study of metastatic and nonmetastatic thyroid tumors. Before thyroid surgery, none of the patients had received any treatment. Via MiXCR, TCRdb re-called the PCR reads. This table holds roughly 25,000 clones, about 26% found once. Source material: blood. The origin of the receptors is a male donor with papillary thyroid cancer or a benign thyroid nodule (not recorded which). Some clones in this sample may be carry-over from other donors' samples.

Of note for this clone: A single base separates this from a much larger clone, so it may be a read error. This chain's CDR3 is CASSKIGAGGEKLFF. CDR3 DNA: TGTGCCAGCAGCAAGATCGGGGCAGGGGGTGAAAAACTGTTTTTT. The chain is built from TRBV3-1 and TRBJ1-4, with TRBD1 matching over 7 bases. Germline loops: CDR1 LGHDT, CDR2 YNNKEL (reference sequence). The CDR3 sequence is 15 residues long. Germline trimming cut 5 bases from V and 7 bases from J; bases unmatched to any gene: 10. The variable domain in full, completed from reference TRBV3-1 and TRBJ1-4, reads DTAVSQTPKYLVTQMGNDKSIKCEQNLGHDTMYWYKQDSKKFLKIMFSYNNKELIINETVPNRFSPKSPDKAHLNLHINSLELGDSAVYFCASSKIGAGGEKLFFGSGTQLSVL.

This chain joins TRBV11-3 and TRBJ1-2, with 7 nucleotides matching TRBD1. In germline, CDR1 is SGHNT, CDR2 YENEEA. Trimming at V came to 5 bases and at J to 6 bases, leaving 6 bases not matched to a gene. The CDR3 consists of 13 residues. The CDR3 bases are TGTGCCAGCAGCCTCGGGACAGTCCATGGCTACACCTTC. It encodes CASSLGTVHGYTF.

This clone was detected only a few times. The CDR3 ends on some other residue instead of the conserved phenylalanine or tryptophan, so this is likely a read error. V gene TRBV12-3 or TRBV12-4 combines with J gene TRBJ2-1, with D possibly matching TRBD2 (5 bases). Trimming stripped 3 bases from V and 5 bases from J, with 14 bases between. The CDR3 length is 15 residues. The CDR3 nucleotides read TGTGCCAGCAGTTTGAAAAGCGGTCCTAACAATGAGCAGTTCTCC. Residues: CASSLKSGPNNEQFS.

The table lists this clone with many counts. The gene calls are TRBV5-1 and TRBJ1-5, with 7 bases identical to TRBD1. This CDR3 has 15 amino acids. The ends lost 3 bases at V and 10 bases at J; junction bases unmatched: 13. The germline CDR1 and CDR2 sequences are SGHRS and YFSETQ. CDR3 loop: CASSWGPTGLEPQHF. CDR3 DNA sequence: TGCGCCAGCAGCTGGGGCCCGACAGGGTTAGAACCCCAGCATTTT.

This clone was detected many times. V usage is TRBV19 and J usage is TRBJ2-3; D gene uncertain. Trimming cost V 5 bases and J 2 bases, with 11 bases left between them. Germline CDR1 LNHDA, CDR2 SQIVND (reference sequence). The CDR3 extends over 14 amino acids. The CDR3 here is CASSPQRITDTQYF. The CDR3 coding sequence is TGTGCCAGTAGTCCCCAGAGAATCACAGATACGCAGTATTTT.

On this clone: Other DNA sequences in the same sample also yield this CDR3. The CDR3 loop reads CASSQVETGGGETQYF. CDR3 coding DNA: TGTGCCAGCAGCCAAGTCGAAACAGGTGGTGGGGAGACCCAGTACTTC. V and J are TRBV3-1 and TRBJ2-5; TRBD1 might be the D (5 bases). Germline CDR1 and CDR2: LGHDT and YNNKEL (reference sequence). This CDR3 has 16 amino acids. V lost 1 base, J lost 5 bases, and 17 bases lay in between.

Of note for this clone: The CDR3 end shows no conserved phenylalanine or tryptophan, and so a read error is likely. The DNA is omitted, as the CDR3 cannot be located on it reliably, and the CDR3 follows TCRdb's listing. The genes are TRBV12-3 or TRBV12-4 and TRBJ2-4; the table calls TRBD2, which could not be checked here. The CDR3 spans 15 residues, counting both ends. The CDR3 is CACRSGVGLAGVLYY.

This clone was recorded many times. The V and J genes are TRBV7-2 and TRBJ2-1; 10 bases agree with TRBD2. Germline loops: CDR1 SGHTA, CDR2 FQGNSA. J was trimmed by 9 bases and V by 0 bases; bases with no gene match: 8. CDR3 length: 16 amino acids. The DNA for the CDR3 is TGTGCCAGCAGCTTAGCCCCCAGCGGGAGGGCGCGTGAGCAGTTCTTC. Translated, it gives CASSLAPSGRAREQFF.

This clone was detected only once. An end of the junction does not agree with germline; a read error may underlie this. The V and J genes are TRBV14 and TRBJ1-2; D gene uncertain. Germline V gene lookup returns CDR1 SGHDN and CDR2 FVKESK. The CDR3 consists of 15 residues. CDR3 nucleotides: TGTGCCAGCAGTCAAGCAGTGACACGAGGTGACGGCTACACCTTC. Translating it yields CASSQAVTRGDGYTF.

This clone was found many times. The chain has TRBV18 and TRBJ2-2; D not certain. Germline loops: CDR1 KGHSH, CDR2 LQKENI. V lost 3 bases, J lost 1 base, and 12 bases lay in between. The CDR3 runs 16 residues. The CDR3 region has the DNA TGTGCCAGCTCACCCAACGTTTTGGAGAACACCGGGGAGCTGTTTTTT. It translates to CASSPNVLENTGELFF.

This clone was picked up many times. The CDR3 region has the DNA TGTGCCAGCAGTTACGGGCAGAACTATGGCTACACCTTC. This sequence encodes CASSYGQNYGYTF. The chain combines TRBV6-6 with TRBJ1-2; D is unresolved. CDR1 is MNHNY and CDR2 is SVGAGI in the germline V gene (reference sequence). V was pared by 2 bases and J by 2 bases, with 6 bases between. CDR3 length equals 13 residues.

This clone was recorded at least ten times. The J gene is TRBJ1-6, the V gene TRBV15; unclear D gene. In germline, CDR1 is LNHNV, CDR2 YYDKDF (reference sequence). V dropped 3 bases and J dropped 9 bases, with 18 bases sitting between them. The CDR3 extends over 16 amino acids. The CDR3 nucleotides are TGTGCCACCAGCAGCGACCGGGCCCTCCGGGGTTCACCCCTCCACTTT. This sequence encodes CATSSDRALRGSPLHF.

As for this clone: The DNA is left out, because the CDR3 cannot be placed on it with certainty; the CDR3 is given as TCRdb lists it. This rearrangement joins TRBV7-5 to TRBJ2-1; the table calls TRBD2, which could not be checked here. TRBV7-5 is labeled a pseudogene. The CDR3 is 18 amino acids long, termini counted. Here the CDR3 reads CISVPAGSPGPIHNEQFF.

By share of the sample, this clone is medium-sized. The DNA for the CDR3 is TGTGCCAGCAGTTTGCTCAATCACGAGCAGTACTTC. This codes for CASSLLNHEQYF. The V gene is TRBV12-3 or TRBV12-4, the J gene TRBJ2-7, with D unclear. V lost 3 bases to trimming and J lost 5 bases, with 8 bases between them. The CDR3 is made up of 12 amino acids.

On this clone itself: At one of its ends the junction is not consistent with the germline gene, which may arise from a read error. This sample includes further DNA sequences coding for the same CDR3. This chain uses TRBV5-1 with TRBJ2-6; D might be TRBD1 or TRBD2, each matching 6 bases. Germline V gene data show CDR1 as SGHRS and CDR2 as YFSETQ. The CDR3 runs 15 residues. CDR3 protein: CASSLEASGANVLTF. CDR3 nucleotides: TGCGCCAGCAGCTTGGAGGCCTCGGGGGCCAACGTGCTGACTTTC. Looking up the rest from reference TRBV5-1 and TRBJ2-6 gives the full variable domain: KAGVTQTPRYLIKTRGQQVTLSCSPISGHRSVSWYQQTPGQGLQFLFEYFSETQRNKGNFPGRFSGRQFSNSRSEMNVSTLELGDSALYLCASSLEASGANVLTFGAGSRLTVL.

This clone has a count of ten or more. The rearrangement joins TRBV11-2 to TRBJ2-1; 8 positions match TRBD2. The V and J ends lost 0 bases and 8 bases, in that order; junction bases with no gene match: 12. CDR1 is SGHAT and CDR2 is FQNNGV in the germline V gene. The CDR3 contains 17 residues. The CDR3 region has the DNA TGTGCCAGCAGCTTAGATCTTAAGCGGGAGACCAGCGATGAGCAGTTCTTC. Its protein product is CASSLDLKRETSDEQFF.

This clone is deemed medium-sized (0.01 to 0.1%). Here the CDR3 reads CASSISDTGELFF. CDR3 nucleotides: TGTGCCAGTAGTATCTCAGACACCGGGGAGCTGTTTTTT. The chain combines TRBV19 with TRBJ2-2; D unresolved. The CDR3 is made up of 13 amino acids. V was clipped by 3 bases and J by 3 bases, with 5 bases between them. Germline values: CDR1 LNHDA, CDR2 SQIVND (reference sequence).

Many counts were recorded for this clone. The chain has TRBV19 and TRBJ1-2, with 11 positions matching TRBD1. The J segment lost 8 bases and the V segment lost 10 bases, leaving 12 bases of the junction unmatched. This CDR3 has 14 amino acids. In germline, CDR1 is LNHDA, CDR2 SQIVND (reference sequence). The CDR3 nucleotides are TGTGCCACCTTCAACGGACAGGGGGCGCGCGGCTACACCTTC. It is translated as CATFNGQGARGYTF.

This clone showed up many times. A much larger clone differs by one base, so this may be a read error. Other DNA sequences of this sample code for an identical CDR3. The chain combines TRBV18 with TRBJ1-4, with D perhaps matching TRBD1 (5 bases). Looked up from germline, CDR1 is KGHSH and CDR2 is LQKENI. CDR3 length equals 15 residues. V lost 6 bases and J lost 4, with 15 bases in between. The chain's CDR3 is CASSSGRTNNEKLFF. As DNA, the CDR3 is TGTGCCAGCTCGTCTGGACGGACAAATAATGAAAAACTGTTTTTT.

This clone occurred a few times. The chain joins TRBV15 to TRBJ2-7; D gene uncertain. This CDR3 is built from 13 residues. V shed 0 bases and J shed 5 bases, with 8 bases lying between them. CDR1 is LNHNV, CDR2 YYDKDF, per germline (reference sequence). CDR3 sequence: CATSRDLRNEQYF. The CDR3 coding sequence is TGTGCCACCAGCAGAGATTTAAGGAACGAGCAGTACTTC.

V usage is TRBV18 and J usage is TRBJ1-1; 9 nucleotides align to TRBD1. The germline CDR1 and CDR2 sequences are KGHSH and LQKENI. V lost 3 bases, J lost 3 bases, and 5 bases stayed unmatched. This CDR3 is built from 15 residues. This chain's CDR3 is CASSPMGQGDTEAFF. The CDR3 DNA sequence: TGTGCCAGCTCACCCATGGGACAGGGCGACACTGAAGCTTTCTTT.

By its share, this clone is medium-sized (0.01 to 0.1%). V and J are TRBV20-1 and TRBJ2-1; D tentatively fits TRBD1 or TRBD2 (6 bases each). V was shortened by 5 bases and J by 12 bases, with 20 bases between the two germline ends. The CDR3 has 13 residues. Germline-derived CDR1 and CDR2 are DFQATT and SNEGSKA (reference sequence). The CDR3 coding sequence is TGCAGTGCTTCTGAGGGCGGGACAACCGGGCAGTTCTTC. Translation gives CSASEGGTTGQFF.

The rearrangement uses TRBV4-3 and TRBJ1-2, with D possibly matching TRBD1 (6 bases). Germline lookup yields CDR1 LGHNA and CDR2 YSLEER. Trimming left V 2 bases short and J 7 bases short, with 17 bases between. The length of the CDR3 is 15 residues. Written as DNA, the CDR3 is TGCGCCAGCAGCCAATTGGAGACCACAGGGCTTGGCTACACCTTC. This encodes CASSQLETTGLGYTF.

This clone has more than one count but fewer than ten. The junction and the germline gene differ at one end; a read error may be behind it. This chain joins TRBV20-1 and TRBJ2-1; 7 positions match TRBD2. CDR1 DFQATT and CDR2 SNEGSKA come from the germline V gene (reference sequence). CDR3 length: 15 amino acids. The CDR3, as DNA: TGTAGTGCTAGAACTTTGGGGGGGGCCTACAATGAGCAGTTCTTC. Its translation is CSARTLGGAYNEQFF.

In regard to this clone: This CDR3 is missing its conserved last phenylalanine or tryptophan, likely due to a read error. The J gene is TRBJ2-7, the V gene TRBV5-1; maybe TRBD2 (6 bases). CDR1 is SGHRS, CDR2 YFSETQ, per germline. The length of the CDR3 is 16 residues. The chain's CDR3 is CDSSWEASWSTYEQYY. CDR3 DNA sequence: TGCGACAGCAGCTGGGAGGCTAGCTGGAGCACCTACGAGCAGTACTAC.

This clone was counted ten times or more. The chain combines TRBV7-3 with TRBJ1-1, with a tentative D call TRBD1 (5 bases). From germline, CDR1 is SGHTA and CDR2 FQGTGA. This CDR3 comprises 17 residues. Trimming shortened V by 3 bases and J by 4 bases, and 21 bases separated the two germline ends. CDR3 DNA: TGTGCCAGCAGCTTGGACCGGCGGCAGGGCCCGGTCACTGAAGCTTTCTTT. Protein sequence: CASSLDRRQGPVTEAFF. The complete variable domain, with remaining parts taken from reference TRBV7-3 and TRBJ1-1, reads GAGVSQTPSNKVTEKGKYVELRCDPISGHTALYWYRQSLGQGPEFLIYFQGTGAADDSGLPNDRFFAVRPEGSVSTLKIQRTERGDSAVYLCASSLDRRQGPVTEAFFGQGTRLTVV.

Comments on this clone: Sequence at one end of the junction differs from germline and may be a read error. The chain combines TRBV28 with TRBJ2-7; D not certain. This CDR3 comprises 11 residues. Germline V lookup: CDR1 MDHEN, CDR2 SYDVKM. The CDR3 region is CARSLRSEQYF. In DNA, the CDR3 is TGTGCCCGCAGTTTACGGTCCGAGCAGTACTTC.